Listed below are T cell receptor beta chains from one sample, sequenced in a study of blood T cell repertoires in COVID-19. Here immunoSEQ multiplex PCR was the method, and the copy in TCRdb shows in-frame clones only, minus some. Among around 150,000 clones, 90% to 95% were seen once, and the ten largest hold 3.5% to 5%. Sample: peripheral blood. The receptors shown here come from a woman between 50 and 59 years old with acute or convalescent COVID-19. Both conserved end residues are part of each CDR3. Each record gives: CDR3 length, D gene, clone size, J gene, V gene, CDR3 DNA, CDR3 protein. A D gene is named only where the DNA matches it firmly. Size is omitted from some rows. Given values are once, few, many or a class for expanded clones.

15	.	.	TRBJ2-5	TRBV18	TGTGCCAGCTCACCACTCCCGCTAATCCAAGAGACCCAGTACTTC	CASSPLPLIQETQYF
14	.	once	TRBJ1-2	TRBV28	TGTGCCAGCAGTGTTTTCGGGGAGAACTATGGCTACACCTTC	CASSVFGENYGYTF
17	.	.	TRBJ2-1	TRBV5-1	TGCGCCAGCAGCCTGGTGCGGTCGGGGACACCCAACAATGAGCAGTTCTTC	CASSLVRSGTPNNEQFF
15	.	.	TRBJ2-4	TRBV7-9	TGTGCCAGCAGCCCGGCGGGGATGGACAAAAACATTCAGTACTTC	CASSPAGMDKNIQYF
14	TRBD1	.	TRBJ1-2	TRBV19	TGTGCCAGTAGTTCACCGACAGGGCCGTATGGCTACACCTTC	CASSSPTGPYGYTF
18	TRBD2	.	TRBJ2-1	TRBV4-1	TGCGCCAGCAGCCAAGGAGGGCGGGGGGGCCGCAGGGACAATGAGCAGTTCTTC	CASSQGGRGGRRDNEQFF
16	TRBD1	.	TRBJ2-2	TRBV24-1	TGTGCCACCAGTGATGGGGACAGCCTCCTCACCGGGGAGCTGTTTTTT	CATSDGDSLLTGELFF
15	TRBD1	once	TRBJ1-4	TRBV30	TGTGCCTGGAGGAACTTCGGGACAGGTCTCGAAAAACTGTTTTTT	CAWRNFGTGLEKLFF
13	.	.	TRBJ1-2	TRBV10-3	TGTGCCATCACCGCGGCCAGTAACTATGGCTACACCTTC	CAITAASNYGYTF
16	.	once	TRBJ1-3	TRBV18	TGTGCCAGCTCACCCCAGGGAAGGAGCTCTGGAAACACCATATATTTT	CASSPQGRSSGNTIYF
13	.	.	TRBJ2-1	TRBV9	TGTGCCAGCAGCGTAGCCGGACTTAATGAGCAGTTCTTC	CASSVAGLNEQFF
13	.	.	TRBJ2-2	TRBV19	TGTGCCAGTAGTACAGTGAACACCGGGGAGCTGTTTTTT	CASSTVNTGELFF
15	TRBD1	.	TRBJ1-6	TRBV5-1	TGCGCCAGCCAGACCGGGACAGTCGATAATTCACCCCTCCACTTT	CASQTGTVDNSPLHF
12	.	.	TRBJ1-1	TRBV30	TGTGCCTGGAGTGTTTCGTACACTGAAGCTTTCTTT	CAWSVSYTEAFF
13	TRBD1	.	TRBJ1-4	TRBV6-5	TGTGCCAGCAGGCCCGACAGGGCGAGAAAACTGTTTTTT	CASRPDRARKLFF
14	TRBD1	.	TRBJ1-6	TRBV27	TGTGCCAGCAGCCGGGACAGGGGAAATTCACCCCTCCACTTT	CASSRDRGNSPLHF
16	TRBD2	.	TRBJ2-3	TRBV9	TGTGCCAGCAGCGGGATCGGACTAGCGGGCACAGATACGCAGTATTTT	CASSGIGLAGTDTQYF
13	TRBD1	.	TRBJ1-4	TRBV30	TGTGCCTTGCAGGGGGGACTTAATGAAAAACTGTTTTTT	CALQGGLNEKLFF
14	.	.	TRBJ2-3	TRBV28	TGTGCCAGCACAACTCCGGGTGAGGGGGGGACGCAGTATTTT	CASTTPGEGGTQYF
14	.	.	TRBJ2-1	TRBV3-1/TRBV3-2	TGTGCCAGCAGCCCCGGACAACTTGGAAATGAGCAGTTCTTC	CASSPGQLGNEQFF
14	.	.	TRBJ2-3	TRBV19	TGTGCCAGTAGTATCCAGCGGGGCACAGATACGCAGTATTTT	CASSIQRGTDTQYF
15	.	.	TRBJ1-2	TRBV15	TGTGCCACCAGCAGAGAAAAAGGGGTTGCGGATGGCTACACCTTC	CATSREKGVADGYTF
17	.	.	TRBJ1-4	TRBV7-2	TGTGCCAGCAGCGTACAGGCAATGTCTGCAACTAATGAAAAACTGTTTTTT	CASSVQAMSATNEKLFF
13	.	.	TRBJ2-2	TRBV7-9	TGTGCCAGCAGCTTCTTACAATCCGGGGAGCTGTTTTTT	CASSFLQSGELFF
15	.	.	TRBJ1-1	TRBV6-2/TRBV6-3	TGTGCCAGCAGCCGGACAAAAGTTATTGTGACTGAAGCTTTCTTT	CASSRTKVIVTEAFF
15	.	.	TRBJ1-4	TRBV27	TGTGCCAGCAGTTTAGCAGGGTTAGGTAATGAAAAACTGTTTTTT	CASSLAGLGNEKLFF
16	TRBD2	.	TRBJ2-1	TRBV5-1	TGCGCCAGCAGCTTGGGTGGTAGCGGGGACTACAATGAGCAGTTCTTC	CASSLGGSGDYNEQFF
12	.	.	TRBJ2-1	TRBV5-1	TGCGCCAGCAGCTTGGAAGAACGGGAGCAGTTCTTC	CASSLEEREQFF
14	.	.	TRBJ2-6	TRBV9	TGTGCCAGCAGCCGACTCTCTGGGGCCAACGTCCTGACTTTC	CASSRLSGANVLTF
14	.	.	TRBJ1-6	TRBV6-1	TGTGCCAGCAGTGAACAGGTCCCCAATTCACCCCTCCACTTT	CASSEQVPNSPLHF
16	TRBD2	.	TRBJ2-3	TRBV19	TGTGCCAGTAGTATTCCCCGGACTAGCGGGAGAGATACGCAGTATTTT	CASSIPRTSGRDTQYF
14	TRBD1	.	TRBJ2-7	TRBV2	TGTGCCAGCAGTTCGCCCAGGGGGACCTACGAGCAGTACTTC	CASSSPRGTYEQYF
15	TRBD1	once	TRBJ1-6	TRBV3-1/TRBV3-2	TGTGCCAGCAGCTGGACAGGGGGGTTTGATTCACCCCTCCACTTT	CASSWTGGFDSPLHF
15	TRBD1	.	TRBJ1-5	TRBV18	TGTGCCAGCTCACGAGGACAGGGAGGAAATCAGCCCCAGCATTTT	CASSRGQGGNQPQHF
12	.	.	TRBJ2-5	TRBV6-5	TGTGCCAGCAGTTATTCCAGAGAGACCCAGTACTTC	CASSYSRETQYF
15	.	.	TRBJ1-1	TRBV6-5	TGTGCCAGCAGTTACTCTCAGGGGACGAACACTGAAGCTTTCTTT	CASSYSQGTNTEAFF
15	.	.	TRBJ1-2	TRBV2	TGTGCCAGCAGTGAAGGGGTAGCAGGACAGTATGGCTACACCTTC	CASSEGVAGQYGYTF
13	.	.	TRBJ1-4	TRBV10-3	TGTGCCTCCAGGGAAACAACTAATGAAAAACTGTTTTTT	CASRETTNEKLFF
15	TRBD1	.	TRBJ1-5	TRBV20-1	TGCAGTGCTAGTAGGGGGCCCTCGGTCAATCAGCCCCAGCATTTT	CSASRGPSVNQPQHF
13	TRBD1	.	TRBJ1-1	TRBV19	TGTGCCAGCACTCCCGACAGGGACACTGAAGCTTTCTTT	CASTPDRDTEAFF
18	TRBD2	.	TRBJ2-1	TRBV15	TGTGCCACCAGCAGAGGAACTAGCGGGAGAGGGTCCTACAATGAGCAGTTCTTC	CATSRGTSGRGSYNEQFF
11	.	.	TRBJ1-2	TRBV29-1	TGCAGCACATTGGACTTCTATGGCTACACCTTC	CSTLDFYGYTF
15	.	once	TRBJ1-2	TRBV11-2	TGTGCCAGCAGCTTAACCCAGGGTTCTAACTATGGCTACACCTTC	CASSLTQGSNYGYTF
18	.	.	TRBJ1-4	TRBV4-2	TGTGCCAGCAGCCAAGATTGGAGGGGTCTGGCGACTAATGAAAAACTGTTTTTT	CASSQDWRGLATNEKLFF
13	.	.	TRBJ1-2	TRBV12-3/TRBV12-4	TGTGCCAGCAGTTTGCAGGAATTCTATGGCTACACCTTC	CASSLQEFYGYTF
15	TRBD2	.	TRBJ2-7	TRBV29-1	TGCAGCGCGATACTAGCGGGGGGGCCCTCCTACGAGCAGTACTTC	CSAILAGGPSYEQYF
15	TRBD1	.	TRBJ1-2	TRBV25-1	TGTGCCAGCAGTGTCGGGACAGGGTTCAACTATGGCTACACCTTC	CASSVGTGFNYGYTF
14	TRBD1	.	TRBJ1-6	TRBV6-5	TGTGCCAGCAGTAAGCCACAGGGGAATTCACCCCTCCACTTT	CASSKPQGNSPLHF
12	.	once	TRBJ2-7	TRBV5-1	TGCGCCAGCAGCATCGACAGCTACGAGCAGTACTTC	CASSIDSYEQYF